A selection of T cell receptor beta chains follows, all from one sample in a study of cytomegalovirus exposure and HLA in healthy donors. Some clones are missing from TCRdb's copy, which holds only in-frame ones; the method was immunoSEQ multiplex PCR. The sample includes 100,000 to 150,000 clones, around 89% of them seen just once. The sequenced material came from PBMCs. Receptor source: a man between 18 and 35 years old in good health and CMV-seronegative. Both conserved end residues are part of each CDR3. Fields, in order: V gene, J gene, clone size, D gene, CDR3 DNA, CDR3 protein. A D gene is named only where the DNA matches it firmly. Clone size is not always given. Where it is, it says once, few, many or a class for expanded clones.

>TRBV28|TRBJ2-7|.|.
TGTGCCAGCAGTTCCGACAGGTCCTACGAGCAGTACTTC
CASSSDRSYEQYF
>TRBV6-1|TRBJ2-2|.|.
TGTGCCAGCAGTGATAACGGGGAGCTGTTTTTT
CASSDNGELFF
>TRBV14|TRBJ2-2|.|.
TGTGCCAGCAGCCAAACCTCAGGCCCCGGGGAGCTGTTTTTT
CASSQTSGPGELFF
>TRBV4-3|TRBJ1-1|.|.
TGCGCCAGCAGCCAAGAGTGGGCAGGAATGAACACTGAAGCTTTCTTT
CASSQEWAGMNTEAFF
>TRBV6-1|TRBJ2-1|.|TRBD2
TGTGCCACGGGCCGGGAGGGCCAGAACAATGAGCAGTTCTTC
CATGREGQNNEQFF
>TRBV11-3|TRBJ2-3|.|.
TGTGCCAGCAGCCCTCCCCAGAGCACAGATACGCAGTATTTT
CASSPPQSTDTQYF
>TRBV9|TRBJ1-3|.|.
TGTGCCAGCAGCGCGGCGACAGCCTGGGGCCTCTCTGGAAACACCATATATTTT
CASSAATAWGLSGNTIYF
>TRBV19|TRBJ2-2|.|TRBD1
TGTGCCAGTAGTACTCGGACAGGGAAGTACACCGGGGAGCTGTTTTTT
CASSTRTGKYTGELFF
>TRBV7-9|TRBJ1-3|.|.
TGTGCCAGCAGCTCCTCATGGGAGGGGAAGGCGTCTGGAAACACCATATATTTT
CASSSSWEGKASGNTIYF
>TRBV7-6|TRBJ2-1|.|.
TGTGCCAGCAGCTTAAACGGACAACCTTCCTACAATGAGCAGTTCTTC
CASSLNGQPSYNEQFF
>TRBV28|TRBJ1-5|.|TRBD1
TGTGCCAGCAGTTTGTTGGTCGAGGGGACAGTCGCCCAGCATTTT
CASSLLVEGTVAQHF
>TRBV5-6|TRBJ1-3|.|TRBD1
TGTGCCAGCAGCTTGAGCAGGGGACAGGGAAACACCATATATTTT
CASSLSRGQGNTIYF
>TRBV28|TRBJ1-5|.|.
TGTGCCAGCAGGGTTGACACATATAGCAATCAGCCCCAGCATTTT
CASRVDTYSNQPQHF
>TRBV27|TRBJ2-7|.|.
TGTGCCAGCAGCCTACGGTCAGGGCCCTACGAGCAGTACTTC
CASSLRSGPYEQYF
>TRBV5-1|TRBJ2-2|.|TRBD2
TGCGCCAGCAGCTTGGTAGGCGGGGGGCCAACCGGGGAGCTGTTTTTT
CASSLVGGGPTGELFF
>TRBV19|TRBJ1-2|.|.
TGTGCCAGTAGTATCGTTTCCCTTCCTAACTATGGCTACACCTTC
CASSIVSLPNYGYTF
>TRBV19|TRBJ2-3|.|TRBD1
TGTGCCAGTAGTAGGGGACAGGGGGCCATGGATACGCAGTATTTT
CASSRGQGAMDTQYF
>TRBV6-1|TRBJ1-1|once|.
TGTGCCAGCACCTCAGGACCCGAGGGGAACACTGAAGCTTTCTTT
CASTSGPEGNTEAFF
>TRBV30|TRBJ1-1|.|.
TGTGCCTGGAGTTATTCAGGGAACACTGAAGCTTTCTTT
CAWSYSGNTEAFF
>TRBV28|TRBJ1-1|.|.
TGTGCCACCGAGAACGGGGTAAACACTGAAGCTTTCTTT
CATENGVNTEAFF
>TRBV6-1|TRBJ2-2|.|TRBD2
TGTGGTGGGGCGGGGGTAAGGGCCGGGGAGCTGTTTTTT
CGGAGVRAGELFF
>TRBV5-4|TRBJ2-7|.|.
TGTGCCAGCAGCTTCGGACAGAACTACGAGCAGTACTTC
CASSFGQNYEQYF
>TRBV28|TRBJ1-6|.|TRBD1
TGTGCCAGCAGTAACGACAGGGGTCCTGGTTCACCCCTCCACTTT
CASSNDRGPGSPLHF
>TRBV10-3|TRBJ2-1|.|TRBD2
TGTGCCATCAGTGGAGGGACTAGCGTGTACAATGAGCAGTTCTTC
CAISGGTSVYNEQFF
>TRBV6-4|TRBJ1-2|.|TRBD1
TGTGCCAGCAGGGGGACAGGGCATGGCTACACCTTC
CASRGTGHGYTF
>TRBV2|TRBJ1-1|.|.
TGTGCCAGCAGTGACCAGATAGGCACGGGCACTGAAGCTTTCTTT
CASSDQIGTGTEAFF
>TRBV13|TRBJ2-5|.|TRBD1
TGTGCCAGCAGTTCAACAGGGGGCTCAGAGACCCAGTACTTC
CASSSTGGSETQYF
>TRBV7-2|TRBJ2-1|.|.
TGTGCCAGCAGCTTAGGCCTTCGGGGGGCGGTTTACAATGAGCAGTTCTTC
CASSLGLRGAVYNEQFF